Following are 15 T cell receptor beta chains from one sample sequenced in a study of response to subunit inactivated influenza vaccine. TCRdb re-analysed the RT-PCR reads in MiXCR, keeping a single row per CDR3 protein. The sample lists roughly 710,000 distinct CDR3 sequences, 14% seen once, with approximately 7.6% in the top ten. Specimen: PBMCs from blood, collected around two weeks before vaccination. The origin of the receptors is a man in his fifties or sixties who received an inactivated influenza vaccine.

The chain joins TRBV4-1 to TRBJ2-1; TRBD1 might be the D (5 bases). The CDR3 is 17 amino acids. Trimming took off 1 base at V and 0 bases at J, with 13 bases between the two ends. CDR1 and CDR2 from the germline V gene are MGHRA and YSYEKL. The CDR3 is CASSQGQNYHSYNEQFF. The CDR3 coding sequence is TGCGCCAGCAGCCAAGGACAGAACTACCACTCCTACAATGAGCAGTTCTTC.

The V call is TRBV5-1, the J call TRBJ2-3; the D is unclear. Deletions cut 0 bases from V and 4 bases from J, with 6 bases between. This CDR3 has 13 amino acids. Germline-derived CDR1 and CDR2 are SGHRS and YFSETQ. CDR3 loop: CASSLDLADTQYF. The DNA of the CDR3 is TGCGCCAGCAGCTTGGATTTGGCAGATACGCAGTATTTT.

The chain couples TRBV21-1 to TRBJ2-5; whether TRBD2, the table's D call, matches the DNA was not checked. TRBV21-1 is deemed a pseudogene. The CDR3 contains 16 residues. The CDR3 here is CASSKPFRETEETQYF. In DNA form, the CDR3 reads TGTGCCAGCAGCAAACCCTTTCGGGAGACAGAAGAGACCCAGTACTTC.

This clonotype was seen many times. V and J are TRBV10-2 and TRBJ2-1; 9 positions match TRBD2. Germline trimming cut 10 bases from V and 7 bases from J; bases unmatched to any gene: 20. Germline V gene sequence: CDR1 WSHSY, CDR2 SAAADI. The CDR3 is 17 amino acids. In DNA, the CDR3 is TGCGCCATCTCCTTAGGCGGGGGGGCCTATTTGGGTAATGAGCAGTTCTTC. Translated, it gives CAISLGGGAYLGNEQFF.

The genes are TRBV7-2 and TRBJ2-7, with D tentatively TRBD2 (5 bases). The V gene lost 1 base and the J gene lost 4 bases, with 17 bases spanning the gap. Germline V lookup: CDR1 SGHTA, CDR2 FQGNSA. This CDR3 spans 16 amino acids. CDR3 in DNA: TGTGCCAGCAGCTTAGGGTCTGGGAGCCTTAGGTACGAGCAGTACTTC. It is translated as CASSLGSGSLRYEQYF.

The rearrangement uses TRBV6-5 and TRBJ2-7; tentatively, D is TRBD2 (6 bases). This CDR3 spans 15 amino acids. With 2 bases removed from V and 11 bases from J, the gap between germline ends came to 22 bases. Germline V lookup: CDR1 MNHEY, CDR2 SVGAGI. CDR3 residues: CASSYDGGLPREEYF. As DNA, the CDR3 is TGTGCCAGCAGTTACGACGGGGGACTCCCACGAGAGGAGTACTTC.

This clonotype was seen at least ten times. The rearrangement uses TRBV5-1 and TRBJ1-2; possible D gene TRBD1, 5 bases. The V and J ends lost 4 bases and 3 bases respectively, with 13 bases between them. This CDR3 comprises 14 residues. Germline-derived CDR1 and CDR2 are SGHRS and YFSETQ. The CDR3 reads CASSPGGNDYGYTF. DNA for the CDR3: TGCGCCAGCAGCCCTGGGGGGAACGACTATGGCTACACCTTC.

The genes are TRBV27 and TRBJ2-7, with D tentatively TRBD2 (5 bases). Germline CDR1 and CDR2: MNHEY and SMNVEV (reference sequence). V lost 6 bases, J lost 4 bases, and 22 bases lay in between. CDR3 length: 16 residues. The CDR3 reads CASSALGISAAYEQYF. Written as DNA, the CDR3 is TGTGCCAGCAGCGCCCTCGGGATTAGCGCTGCATACGAGCAGTACTTC.

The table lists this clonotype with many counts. The CDR3 is CSASKLVHGEQFF. The CDR3 DNA reads TGCAGTGCTAGTAAACTAGTTCATGGTGAGCAGTTCTTC. V and J are TRBV20-1 and TRBJ2-1, with a possible D match to TRBD2 (5 bases). CDR1 and CDR2 (germline): DFQATT, SNEGSKA (reference sequence). The CDR3 runs 13 residues. Deletions cut 3 bases from V and 9 bases from J, with 15 bases between.

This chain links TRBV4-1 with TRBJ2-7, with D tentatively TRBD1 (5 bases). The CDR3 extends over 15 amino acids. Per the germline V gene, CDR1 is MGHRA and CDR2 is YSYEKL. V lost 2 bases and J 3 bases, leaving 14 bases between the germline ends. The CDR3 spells CASSQQQAISYEQYF. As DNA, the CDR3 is TGCGCCAGCAGCCAACAACAGGCCATCAGCTACGAGCAGTACTTC.

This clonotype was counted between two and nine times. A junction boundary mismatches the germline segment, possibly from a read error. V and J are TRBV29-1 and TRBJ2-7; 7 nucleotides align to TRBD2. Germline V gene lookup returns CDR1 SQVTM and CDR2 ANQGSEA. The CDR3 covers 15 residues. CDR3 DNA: TGCAGCGTTGAGTCGTTCGGACTAGGGTCCTCCGAGCAGTACTTC. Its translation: CSVESFGLGSSEQYF.

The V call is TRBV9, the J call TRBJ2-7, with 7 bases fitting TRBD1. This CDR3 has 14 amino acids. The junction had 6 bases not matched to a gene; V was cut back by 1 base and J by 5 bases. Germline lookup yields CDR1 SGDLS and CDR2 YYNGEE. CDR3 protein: CASSVSWDSDEQYF. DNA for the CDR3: TGTGCCAGCAGCGTATCCTGGGACAGCGACGAGCAGTACTTC. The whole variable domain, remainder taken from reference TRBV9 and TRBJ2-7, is DSGVTQTPKHLITATGQRVTLRCSPRSGDLSVYWYQQSLDQGLQFLIQYYNGEERAKGNILERFSAQQFPDLHSELNLSSLELGDSALYFCASSVSWDSDEQYFGPGTRLTVT.

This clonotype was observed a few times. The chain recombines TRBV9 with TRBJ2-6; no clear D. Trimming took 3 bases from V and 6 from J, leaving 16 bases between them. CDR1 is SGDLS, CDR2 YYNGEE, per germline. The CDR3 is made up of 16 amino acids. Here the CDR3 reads CASSGFPRVPANVLTF. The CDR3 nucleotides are TGTGCCAGCAGCGGTTTCCCAAGGGTTCCGGCCAACGTCCTGACTTTC.

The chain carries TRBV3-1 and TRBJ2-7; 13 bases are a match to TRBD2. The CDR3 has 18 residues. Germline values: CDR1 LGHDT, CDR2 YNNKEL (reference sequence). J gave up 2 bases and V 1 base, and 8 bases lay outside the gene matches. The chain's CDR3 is CASSQGLTSGGITYEQYF. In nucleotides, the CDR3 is TGTGCCAGCAGCCAAGGTTTGACTAGCGGGGGGATAACCTACGAGCAGTACTTC.

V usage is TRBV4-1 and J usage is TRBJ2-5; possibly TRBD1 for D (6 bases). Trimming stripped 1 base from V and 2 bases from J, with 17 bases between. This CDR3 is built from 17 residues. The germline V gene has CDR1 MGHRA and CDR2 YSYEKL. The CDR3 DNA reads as TGCGCCAGCAGCCAAGGGCCCCAGCGGACAGTACAAGAGACCCAGTACTTC. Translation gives CASSQGPQRTVQETQYF.